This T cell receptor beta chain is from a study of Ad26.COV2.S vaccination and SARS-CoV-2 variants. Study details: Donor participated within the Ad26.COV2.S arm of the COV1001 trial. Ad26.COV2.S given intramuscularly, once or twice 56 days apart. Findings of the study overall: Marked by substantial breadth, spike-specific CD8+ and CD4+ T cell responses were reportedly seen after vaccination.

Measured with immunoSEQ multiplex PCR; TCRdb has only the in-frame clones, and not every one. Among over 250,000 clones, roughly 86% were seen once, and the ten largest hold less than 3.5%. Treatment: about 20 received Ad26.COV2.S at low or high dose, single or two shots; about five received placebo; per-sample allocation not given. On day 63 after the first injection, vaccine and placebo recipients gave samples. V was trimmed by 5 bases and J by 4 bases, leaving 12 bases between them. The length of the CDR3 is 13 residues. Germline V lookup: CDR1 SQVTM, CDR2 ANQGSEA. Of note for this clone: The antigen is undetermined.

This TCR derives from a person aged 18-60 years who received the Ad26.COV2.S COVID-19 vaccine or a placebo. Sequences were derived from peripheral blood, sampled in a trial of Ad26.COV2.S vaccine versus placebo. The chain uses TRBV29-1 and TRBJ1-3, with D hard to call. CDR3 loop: CSVLLGSGNTIYF. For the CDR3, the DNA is TGCAGCGTTCTTCTGGGGTCAGGAAACACCATATATTTT.